The rows below give T cell receptor beta chains drawn from one sample of a study of a mutant IDH1 vaccine in newly diagnosed glioma. Assay used: immunoSEQ multiplex PCR; TCRdb lists only in-frame clones, some missing. In the table there are around 60,000 clones, roughly four fifths of which are singletons. For these receptors, no antigen is known. The sample was PBMCs, taken from a glioma patient whose treatment included an IDH1 peptide vaccine. The source is a man aged 25 to 45 with glioma. CDR3s include the opening cysteine and the closing phenylalanine or tryptophan. D genes are given only for firm matches. A clone size is listed for some rows: how often the clone was seen (once, few, many), or a class if it is expanded.

j_call	v_call	clone_size	d_call	cdr3_aa	cdr3_nt
TRBJ1-2	TRBV6-1	NA	NA	CASSVGSPNYGYTF	TGTGCCAGCAGTGTTGGCTCTCCTAACTATGGCTACACCTTC
TRBJ1-1	TRBV18	few	NA	CASSPGRTEAFF	TGTGCCAGCTCACCCGGGCGCACTGAAGCTTTCTTT
TRBJ1-1	TRBV29-1	few	TRBD1	CSVQYRGGTEAFF	TGCAGCGTTCAGTACAGGGGGGGAACTGAAGCTTTCTTT
TRBJ2-3	TRBV6-1	NA	TRBD2	CASRGLAASTDTQYF	TGTGCCAGCAGGGGACTAGCGGCTAGCACAGATACGCAGTATTTT
TRBJ1-2	TRBV10-3	NA	NA	CAISEGSAGYTF	TGTGCCATCAGTGAAGGCAGTGCCGGCTACACCTTC
TRBJ2-4	TRBV28	NA	NA	CASNLSAPKNIQYF	TGTGCCAGCAACCTCAGTGCCCCCAAAAACATTCAGTACTTC
TRBJ2-2	TRBV11-2	NA	NA	CASSSQGGIGELFF	TGTGCCAGCAGCTCACAGGGTGGAATCGGGGAGCTGTTTTTT
TRBJ1-5	TRBV29-1	NA	NA	CSVDPGVGNQPQHF	TGCAGCGTTGACCCAGGGGTGGGCAATCAGCCCCAGCATTTT
TRBJ1-2	TRBV6-1	NA	TRBD1	CASSERARGGNYGYTF	TGTGCCAGCAGTGAACGAGCCAGGGGGGGAAACTATGGCTACACCTTC
TRBJ1-1	TRBV9	NA	NA	CASSQTVITAGNTEAFF	TGTGCCAGCAGCCAAACAGTCATTACGGCGGGGAACACTGAAGCTTTCTTT
TRBJ2-3	TRBV19	NA	NA	CASSNEVGLSTDTQYF	TGTGCCAGTAGCAACGAGGTGGGCCTCAGCACAGATACGCAGTATTTT
TRBJ2-5	TRBV7-9	NA	NA	CASSARGQETQYF	TGTGCCAGCAGCGCGCGAGGCCAAGAGACCCAGTACTTC
TRBJ2-3	TRBV7-9	NA	TRBD1	CASIRDSSTDTQYF	TGTGCCAGCATTCGGGACAGTAGCACAGATACGCAGTATTTT
TRBJ2-3	TRBV11-2	NA	NA	CASSPPPDTQYF	TGTGCCAGCAGCCCGCCCCCCGATACGCAGTATTTT